Shown below are 23 T cell receptor beta chains from a single sample sequenced in a study of T-cell memory formation after mild COVID-19. In TCRdb, the 5' RACE reads were re-called with MiXCR into one record per CDR3 protein. The sample lists approximately 60,000 distinct CDR3 sequences; over 7.5% were seen once. The sequenced sample consisted of PBMCs or a T cell subset sorted from them (not recorded which). These receptors came from a young man who had mild COVID-19 (a few samples of this study predate the infection). Cell type and time point are not known.

There are many counts of this clonotype. Compared with germline, one end of the junction differs, possibly owing to a read error. The chain is built from TRBV7-2 and TRBJ2-1; 9 nucleotides align to TRBD1. CDR1 is SGHTA, CDR2 FQGNSA, per germline. CDR3 length equals 12 residues. CDR3 in amino acids: CASSLEGTGRIF. CDR3 in DNA: TGTGCCAGCAGCTTAGAGGGGACAGGGCGGATCTTC. The whole variable domain, remainder taken from reference TRBV7-2 and TRBJ2-1, is GAGVSQSPSNKVTEKGKDVELRCDPISGHTALYWYRQSLGQGLEFLIYFQGNSAPDKSGLPSDRFSAERTGGSVSTLTIQRTQQEDSAVYLCASSLEGTGRIFGPGTRLTVL.

This chain joins TRBV7-2 and TRBJ2-3; tentatively, D is TRBD1 (6 bases). The V end was cut by 4 bases, the J end by 11 bases, with 16 bases between. The CDR3 is 13 residues long. In germline, CDR1 is SGHTA, CDR2 FQGNSA. Here the CDR3 DNA reads TGTGCCAGCAGCTCCATGGACAGTTCACGGCAGTATTTT. Amino acid sequence: CASSSMDSSRQYF.

The V gene is TRBV20-1, the J gene TRBJ2-1; TRBD2 is a possible D gene (5 bases). The CDR3 extends over 15 amino acids. V dropped 4 bases and J dropped 3 bases, with 16 bases sitting between them. Germline V gene sequence: CDR1 DFQATT, CDR2 SNEGSKA (reference sequence). CDR3 sequence: CSATPPLGVYNEQFF. The CDR3 nucleotides read TGCAGTGCTACCCCACCCCTCGGGGTCTACAATGAGCAGTTCTTC.

This clonotype was seen a few times. The genes are TRBV20-1 and TRBJ2-3, with 7 bases that match TRBD2. This CDR3 contains 14 residues. The junction had 7 bases not matched to a gene; V was cut back by 6 bases and J by 1 base. CDR1 is DFQATT, CDR2 SNEGSKA, per germline (reference sequence). CDR3 region: CSARTSVGTDTQYF. Written as DNA, the CDR3 is TGCAGTGCCCGAACTAGCGTGGGCACAGATACGCAGTATTTT.

The CDR3 loop is CSVGGGDEQFF. For the CDR3, the DNA is TGCAGCGTTGGTGGGGGAGATGAGCAGTTCTTC. This chain joins TRBV29-1 and TRBJ2-1, with D perhaps given as TRBD1 or TRBD2 (5 bases each). Germline V lookup: CDR1 SQVTM, CDR2 ANQGSEA. The CDR3 contains 11 residues. Deletions cut 4 bases from V and 8 bases from J, with 9 bases between.

The V and J genes are TRBV11-1 and TRBJ2-1, with 12 bases matching TRBD2. The CDR3 is made up of 16 amino acids. Germline V gene lookup returns CDR1 SGHAT and CDR2 FQDESV (reference sequence). J was trimmed by 4 bases and V by 9 bases; bases with no gene match: 10. The CDR3 here is CASVVTGTSGYNEQFF. The CDR3, as DNA: TGTGCCAGTGTGGTGACCGGGACTAGCGGGTACAATGAGCAGTTCTTC. The variable domain in full, completed from reference TRBV11-1 and TRBJ2-1, reads EAEVAQSPRYKITEKSQAVAFWCDPISGHATLYWYRQILGQGPELLVQFQDESVVDDSQLPKDRFSAERLKGVDSTLKIQPAELGDSAMYLCASVVTGTSGYNEQFFGPGTRLTVL.

This chain joins TRBV12-3 or TRBV12-4 and TRBJ2-3, with D uncertain. V was clipped by 6 bases and J by 4 bases, with 5 bases between them. There are 11 residues in the CDR3. The CDR3 DNA is TGTGCCAGCAGCGATTCAGATACGCAGTATTTT. This gives the protein CASSDSDTQYF.

This clonotype was observed at least ten times. This rearrangement joins TRBV28 to TRBJ2-5; D uncertain. The CDR3 is 15 amino acids. Germline V gives CDR1 MDHEN, CDR2 SYDVKM. V was pared by 3 bases and J by 0 bases, with 11 bases between. CDR3 in DNA: TGTGCCAGCAGTTTGGCCGGATTGTACCAAGAGACCCAGTACTTC. Amino acids: CASSLAGLYQETQYF.

The rearrangement joins TRBV19 to TRBJ1-1; D unclear. CDR3 length: 12 amino acids. The V gene's germline CDR1 is LNHDA and CDR2 SQIVND (reference sequence). Trimming took 3 bases from V and 1 from J, leaving 3 bases between them. The CDR3: CASSISNTEAFF. The CDR3 coding sequence is TGTGCCAGTAGTATTTCGAACACTGAAGCTTTCTTT.

This clonotype was counted a few times. The chain joins TRBV10-3 to TRBJ2-3; D ambiguous. The CDR3 consists of 14 residues. Germline values: CDR1 ENHRY, CDR2 SYGVKD. V gave up 3 bases and J gave up 6 bases, with 13 bases separating them. The CDR3 sequence: CAISDVSASDTQYF. For the CDR3, the DNA is TGTGCCATCAGTGATGTTTCGGCGTCGGATACGCAGTATTTT.

This clonotype was seen ten or more times. The CDR3 region is CSAPTSGAWNEQFF. The CDR3 nucleotides read TGCAGTGCTCCAACTAGCGGGGCCTGGAATGAGCAGTTCTTC. The chain couples TRBV20-1 to TRBJ2-1; TRBD2 aligns across 10 bases. Germline V gene sequence: CDR1 DFQATT, CDR2 SNEGSKA (reference sequence). V lost 5 bases, J lost 7 bases, and 8 bases stayed unmatched. The CDR3 runs 14 residues.

V and J are TRBV7-3 and TRBJ2-1, with no clear D. Germline V gives CDR1 SGHTA, CDR2 FQGTGA. The V end was cut by 1 base, the J end by 5 bases, with 6 bases between. The CDR3 has 13 amino acids. CDR3 region: CASSLSQDNEQFF. The CDR3 DNA follows: TGTGCCAGCAGCTTAAGCCAAGACAATGAGCAGTTCTTC.

This clonotype was counted a few times. In nucleotides, the CDR3 is TGTGCCAGCAAGGAGGCCGGGGAGCTGTTTTTT. Residues: CASKEAGELFF. The chain couples TRBV6-1 to TRBJ2-2, with D tentatively TRBD2 (5 bases). CDR1 is MNHNS, CDR2 SASEGT, per germline. There are 11 residues in the CDR3. The V gene lost 7 bases and the J gene lost 6 bases, with 6 bases spanning the gap.

This rearrangement joins TRBV11-1 to TRBJ1-1; possibly TRBD1 for D (5 bases). The length of the CDR3 is 15 residues. The germline CDR1 and CDR2 sequences are SGHAT and FQDESV (reference sequence). V lost 5 bases to trimming and J lost 0 bases, with 13 bases between them. CDR3 in amino acids: CASSRRRTMNTEAFF. Here the CDR3 DNA reads TGTGCCAGCAGCCGACGGAGGACAATGAACACTGAAGCTTTCTTT.

The V call is TRBV28, the J call TRBJ2-7; 11 bases agree with TRBD1. With 8 bases clipped from V and 3 bases from J, the junction kept 0 bases outside the gene matches. This CDR3 region has 12 residues. Germline V gene data show CDR1 as MDHEN and CDR2 as SYDVKM. The CDR3 here is CASGTGGYEQYV. DNA of the CDR3: TGTGCCAGCGGGACAGGGGGCTACGAGCAGTACGTC.

The J gene is TRBJ2-5, the V gene TRBV11-3; a possible D gene is TRBD1 (5 bases). The germline gives CDR1 SGHNT, CDR2 YENEEA. CDR3 length: 15 residues. V dropped 4 bases and J dropped 5 bases, with 17 bases sitting between them. CDR3 nucleotide sequence: TGTGCCAGCAGCTGGGCGGCAGGGAAGGAGGAGACCCAGTACTTC. Translation gives CASSWAAGKEETQYF.

This clonotype was counted many times. The V call is TRBV4-3, the J call TRBJ2-7; 11 bases line up with TRBD2. The CDR3 runs to 20 residues. CDR1 and CDR2 (germline): LGHNA, YSLEER. The junction had 14 bases not matched to a gene; V was cut back by 1 base and J by 0 bases. Here the CDR3 DNA reads TGCGCCAGCAGCCAAGTGACCCCTCTAGCGGGGGGCCTTAGCTCCTACGAGCAGTACTTC. Residues: CASSQVTPLAGGLSSYEQYF.

This clonotype was picked up many times. The chain couples TRBV29-1 to TRBJ2-1; no definite D call. With 4 bases removed from V and 3 bases from J, the gap between germline ends came to 10 bases. This CDR3 comprises 13 residues. Germline V gene lookup returns CDR1 SQVTM and CDR2 ANQGSEA. CDR3 loop: CSVGGADYNEQFF. CDR3 DNA sequence: TGCAGCGTTGGGGGTGCCGACTACAATGAGCAGTTCTTC.

The table lists this clonotype with many counts. This chain links TRBV7-2 with TRBJ2-1, with 13 bases identical to TRBD2. The CDR3 covers 15 residues. The junction had 4 bases not matched to a gene; V was cut back by 5 bases and J by 6 bases. CDR1 and CDR2 from the germline V gene are SGHTA and FQGNSA. In nucleotides, the CDR3 is TGTGCCAGCAGCCCCGGACTAGCGGGGGCCAATGAGCAGTTCTTC. This sequence encodes CASSPGLAGANEQFF.

In its sample, this clonotype was seen a few times. The V call is TRBV15, the J call TRBJ1-1, with TRBD1 identical over 7 bases. Germline CDR1 reads LNHNV; CDR2 reads YYDKDF (reference sequence). V lost 3 bases, J lost 4 bases, and 17 bases stayed unmatched. The CDR3 loop spans 18 amino acids. This chain's CDR3 is CATSSFTGTEQRRTEAFF. In nucleotides, the CDR3 is TGTGCCACCAGCAGCTTCACCGGGACAGAACAGAGGCGCACTGAAGCTTTCTTT.

This clonotype turned up a few times. The chain joins TRBV11-2 to TRBJ2-7; a weak D match, TRBD2 (5 bases). There are 11 residues in the CDR3. Trimming pared 8 bases from V and 9 bases from J, leaving 14 bases between. The germline CDR1 and CDR2 sequences are SGHAT and FQNNGV. The CDR3 nucleotides read TGTGCCAGCGGCCACGGGATGTTGCAGTACTTC. This codes for CASGHGMLQYF.

The V gene is TRBV7-3, the J gene TRBJ2-5, with 8 bases that match TRBD1. V lost 4 bases and J lost 5; bases outside the gene matches: 9. Germline V CDR1 and CDR2: SGHTA, FQGTGA. The CDR3 contains 15 residues. The CDR3 loop reads CASSSSGGWRETQYF. CDR3 bases: TGTGCCAGCAGCTCATCAGGGGGCTGGCGCGAGACCCAGTACTTC.

In its sample, this clonotype was seen a few times. The rearrangement uses TRBV20-1 and TRBJ2-3; D gene unclear. With 1 base removed from V and 7 bases from J, the gap between germline ends came to 9 bases. The length of the CDR3 is 12 residues. From germline, CDR1 is DFQATT and CDR2 SNEGSKA (reference sequence). The CDR3 here is CSARVEGYTQYF. CDR3 nucleotide sequence: TGCAGTGCTAGAGTGGAAGGATATACGCAGTATTTT.